These T cell receptor beta chains were read from a single sample in a study of OX40 agonist ivuxolimab in advanced cancers. Profiling relied on immunoSEQ multiplex PCR, and the TCRdb table lists in-frame clones only, not all of them. Found here are some 75,000 clones, roughly 84% of them singletons; the top ten hold more than 2%. The sample in question was CD4+ or CD8+ T cells sorted from blood, obtained in a trial of the OX40 agonist ivuxolimab. The origin of the receptors is an adult with an advanced solid tumor such as melanoma, head and neck, liver or kidney cancer. CDR3s include the opening cysteine and the closing phenylalanine or tryptophan. Fields, in order: D gene, J gene, clone size, V gene, CDR3 protein, CDR3 DNA. The D gene is left open where the match is weak. Not every row has a clone size; where given, it reads once, few, many or a size class.

d_gene: .; j_gene: TRBJ2-2; abundance: .; v_gene: TRBV27; CDR3aa: CASSFRGPNTGELFF; CDR3nt: TGTGCCAGCAGTTTCCGGGGTCCGAACACCGGGGAGCTGTTTTTT
d_gene: .; j_gene: TRBJ2-1; abundance: .; v_gene: TRBV7-2; CDR3aa: CASSHLRGNEQFF; CDR3nt: TGTGCCAGCAGCCACCTCAGGGGCAATGAGCAGTTCTTC
d_gene: .; j_gene: TRBJ2-1; abundance: .; v_gene: TRBV7-8; CDR3aa: CASSSRGRGINEQFF; CDR3nt: TGTGCCAGCAGCTCCAGAGGCAGGGGCATCAATGAGCAGTTCTTC
d_gene: .; j_gene: TRBJ2-3; abundance: few; v_gene: TRBV18; CDR3aa: CASSGTDARLADTQYF; CDR3nt: TGTGCCAGCTCGGGGACTGATGCGCGGCTCGCAGATACGCAGTATTTT
d_gene: TRBD2; j_gene: TRBJ2-1; abundance: .; v_gene: TRBV5-4; CDR3aa: CASGLPGGGAGEQFF; CDR3nt: TGTGCCAGCGGTCTTCCGGGGGGAGGGGCGGGTGAGCAGTTCTTC
d_gene: .; j_gene: TRBJ1-2; abundance: few; v_gene: TRBV7-2; CDR3aa: CASSLDGQFANYGYTF; CDR3nt: TGTGCCAGCAGCTTAGATGGACAGTTCGCTAACTATGGCTACACCTTC
d_gene: .; j_gene: TRBJ2-7; abundance: .; v_gene: TRBV16; CDR3aa: CASSQFQEAYEQYF; CDR3nt: TGTGCCAGCAGCCAATTCCAGGAAGCCTACGAGCAGTACTTC
d_gene: .; j_gene: TRBJ1-5; abundance: .; v_gene: TRBV6-1; CDR3aa: CASSENRGWNQPQHF; CDR3nt: TGTGCCAGCAGTGAAAATCGGGGTTGGAATCAGCCCCAGCATTTT
d_gene: TRBD2; j_gene: TRBJ2-7; abundance: once; v_gene: TRBV19; CDR3aa: CASGRGPYEQYF; CDR3nt: TGTGCCAGTGGGAGGGGCCCCTACGAGCAGTACTTC
d_gene: .; j_gene: TRBJ1-2; abundance: .; v_gene: TRBV7-2; CDR3aa: CASSLAREGGYTF; CDR3nt: TGTGCCAGCAGCTTAGCCCGGGAGGGTGGCTACACCTTC
d_gene: TRBD2; j_gene: TRBJ2-5; abundance: .; v_gene: TRBV18; CDR3aa: CASSLQSAGVSETQYF; CDR3nt: TGTGCCAGCTCGCTTCAGTCAGCGGGAGTCTCGGAGACCCAGTACTTC
d_gene: .; j_gene: TRBJ2-2; abundance: .; v_gene: TRBV7-3; CDR3aa: CASSLEGAGELFF; CDR3nt: TGTGCCAGCAGCTTAGAGGGGGCCGGGGAGCTGTTTTTT
d_gene: TRBD2; j_gene: TRBJ2-1; abundance: .; v_gene: TRBV13; CDR3aa: CASSLAKGAGVIYNEQFF; CDR3nt: TGTGCCAGCAGCTTAGCTAAGGGAGCGGGGGTAATCTACAATGAGCAGTTCTTC
d_gene: TRBD2; j_gene: TRBJ2-3; abundance: .; v_gene: TRBV5-1; CDR3aa: CASSLRFRLAGLGTDTQYF; CDR3nt: TGCGCCAGCAGCTTGAGATTCAGACTAGCGGGATTGGGCACAGATACGCAGTATTTT
d_gene: .; j_gene: TRBJ1-6; abundance: .; v_gene: TRBV7-8; CDR3aa: CASSPRTVNSPLHF; CDR3nt: TGTGCCAGCAGCCCCCGGACAGTTAATTCACCCCTCCACTTT